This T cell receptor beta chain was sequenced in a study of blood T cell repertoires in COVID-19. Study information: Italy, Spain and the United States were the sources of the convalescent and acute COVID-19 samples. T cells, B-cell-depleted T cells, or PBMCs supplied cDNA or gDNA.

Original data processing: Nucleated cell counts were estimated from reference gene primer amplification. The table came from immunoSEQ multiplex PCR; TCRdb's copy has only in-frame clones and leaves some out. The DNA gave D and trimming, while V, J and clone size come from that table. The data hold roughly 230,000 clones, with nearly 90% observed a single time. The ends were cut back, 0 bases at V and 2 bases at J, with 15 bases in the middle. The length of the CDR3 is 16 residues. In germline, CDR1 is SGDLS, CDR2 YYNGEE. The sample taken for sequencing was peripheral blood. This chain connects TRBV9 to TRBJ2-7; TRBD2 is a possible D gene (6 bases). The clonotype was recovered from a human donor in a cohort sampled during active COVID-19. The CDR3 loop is CASSVDGHGGTYEQYF. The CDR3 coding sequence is TGTGCCAGCAGCGTAGACGGCCACGGGGGAACCTACGAGCAGTACTTC.